Presented here are 27 T cell receptor beta chains from one specimen sequenced in a study of sequential checkpoint blockade in melanoma. Sequencing used immunoSEQ multiplex PCR; TCRdb keeps in-frame clones, though not all of them. The profile shows fewer than 40,000 clones, 86% of them singletons. Specified treatment: randomized to nivolumab then ipilimumab (arm A) or the reverse (arm B). Sequenced material: CD8+ T cells sorted from blood (inferred from file names), taken from a patient given nivolumab and ipilimumab in sequence. These receptors were collected from a human donor with melanoma.

The chain couples TRBV20-1 to TRBJ2-1; tentatively, D is TRBD2 (6 bases). CDR3 length: 11 amino acids. V was pared by 0 bases and J by 10 bases, with 7 bases between. The germline gives CDR1 DFQATT, CDR2 SNEGSKA (reference sequence). The CDR3 loop reads CSAREAGEQFF. The CDR3 DNA reads as TGCAGTGCTAGAGAGGCGGGGGAGCAGTTCTTC.

This clone appeared once. The rearrangement joins TRBV27 to TRBJ2-7, with D perhaps TRBD2 (6 bases). V dropped 3 bases and J dropped 5 bases, with 8 bases sitting between them. The CDR3 covers 12 residues. Germline CDR1 reads MNHEY; CDR2 reads SMNVEV (reference sequence). In DNA, the CDR3 is TGTGCCAGCAGTTTCCGGGGGAACGAGCAGTACTTC. Translated, it gives CASSFRGNEQYF.

This clone has a handful of counts. CDR3 sequence reads: CASSPEGGGNEQFF. The CDR3 DNA reads as TGTGCCAGCAGCCCGGAGGGAGGGGGGAATGAGCAGTTCTTC. J is TRBJ2-1 and V is TRBV5-8; D may be TRBD2 (7 bases). The CDR3 loop spans 14 amino acids. Deletions cut 4 bases from V and 7 bases from J, with 15 bases between. Germline V gene data show CDR1 as SGHTS and CDR2 as YDEGEE.

The chain combines TRBV4-1 with TRBJ2-7; possible D gene TRBD1, 6 bases. Germline V gives CDR1 MGHRA, CDR2 YSYEKL. CDR3 length: 13 amino acids. Trimming removed 4 bases at V and 2 bases at J, with 9 bases between. CDR3 in DNA: TGCGCCAGCAGCCCCGACAGGACCTACGAGCAGTACTTC. Translated: CASSPDRTYEQYF.

V is TRBV29-1 and J is TRBJ1-3, with 9 bases fitting TRBD1. Unmatched junction bases numbered 2, after V lost 1 base and J lost 1 base. This CDR3 region has 15 residues. Germline values: CDR1 SQVTM, CDR2 ANQGSEA. The CDR3 is CSVEGDRESGNTIYF. Written as DNA, the CDR3 is TGCAGCGTTGAAGGGGACAGGGAGTCTGGAAACACCATATATTTT.

This chain uses TRBV30 with TRBJ1-1; D uncertain. The CDR3 sequence is 12 residues long. Trimming shortened V by 4 bases and J by 0 bases, and 6 bases separated the two germline ends. Germline V gives CDR1 GTSNPN, CDR2 SVGIG (reference sequence). Written as DNA, the CDR3 is TGTGCCTGGACGGTGATGAACACTGAAGCTTTCTTT. The encoded protein is CAWTVMNTEAFF.

The chain couples TRBV13 to TRBJ2-7, with D unclear. Per the germline V gene, CDR1 is PRHDT and CDR2 is FYEKMQ (reference sequence). This CDR3 region has 12 residues. Trimming stripped 5 bases from V and 3 bases from J, with 8 bases between. This chain's CDR3 is CASSAVGYEQYF. CDR3 sequence (DNA): TGTGCCAGCAGCGCAGTTGGCTACGAGCAGTACTTC.

The chain recombines TRBV19 with TRBJ2-7; TRBD1 agrees at 10 bases. Unmatched junction bases numbered 3, after V lost 4 bases and J lost 3 bases. This CDR3 contains 14 residues. The germline V gene has CDR1 LNHDA and CDR2 SQIVND (reference sequence). CDR3 amino acids: CASSSRDRGYEQYF. CDR3 sequence (DNA): TGTGCCAGTAGTAGCCGGGACAGGGGCTACGAGCAGTACTTC.

This clone is medium-sized in the sample. The V gene is TRBV25-1, the J gene TRBJ1-4; D is possibly TRBD1 (6 bases). V was shortened by 6 bases and J by 4 bases, with 15 bases between the two germline ends. In germline, CDR1 is MGHDK, CDR2 SYGVNS. The CDR3 sequence is 15 residues long. The CDR3 is CASSGVGQFNEKLFF. CDR3 sequence (DNA): TGTGCCAGCAGCGGTGTCGGACAGTTTAATGAAAAACTGTTTTTT.

The rearrangement uses TRBV6-6 and TRBJ2-7; 11 bases match TRBD2. J lost 3 bases, V lost 2 bases, and 3 bases had no gene match. Germline assignment: CDR1 MNHNY and CDR2 SVGAGI (reference sequence). The CDR3 length is 15 residues. CDR3 amino acids: CASSYGLAGYYEQYF. CDR3 bases: TGTGCCAGCAGTTACGGACTAGCGGGTTACTACGAGCAGTACTTC.

This chain uses TRBV29-1 with TRBJ1-1; 7 positions agree with TRBD1. Germline V gene sequence: CDR1 SQVTM, CDR2 ANQGSEA. After removal of 7 bases from V and 0 bases from J, the junction contained 14 bases not matched to a gene. This CDR3 region has 16 residues. The CDR3 DNA reads TGCAGCGCAGAAGGGGGCGGCTGGCTCTTGAACACTGAAGCTTTCTTT. Amino acids: CSAEGGGWLLNTEAFF.

V is TRBV30 and J is TRBJ2-7; 8 bases line up with TRBD1. This CDR3 is 13 amino acids long. Unmatched junction bases numbered 1, after V lost 0 bases and J lost 3 bases. CDR1 is GTSNPN, CDR2 SVGIG, per germline (reference sequence). CDR3 sequence reads: CAWSVGQGYEQYF. The CDR3 bases are TGTGCCTGGAGTGTCGGACAGGGCTACGAGCAGTACTTC.

The chain employs TRBV9 and TRBJ2-1, with 7 bases that match TRBD2. The V segment lost 3 bases and the J segment 7 bases; nucleotides outside the gene matches: 4. CDR1 is SGDLS and CDR2 is YYNGEE in the germline V gene. This CDR3 is built from 13 residues. The CDR3 sequence: CASSGPGGNEQFF. The CDR3 DNA reads as TGTGCCAGCAGCGGCCCGGGAGGTAATGAGCAGTTCTTC. Full variable domain (rest looked up from reference TRBV9 and TRBJ2-1): DSGVTQTPKHLITATGQRVTLRCSPRSGDLSVYWYQQSLDQGLQFLIQYYNGEERAKGNILERFSAQQFPDLHSELNLSSLELGDSALYFCASSGPGGNEQFFGPGTRLTVL.

The V gene is TRBV30, the J gene TRBJ2-7, with a weak D call TRBD1 (6 bases). This CDR3 comprises 13 residues. Trimming cost V 3 bases and J 2 bases, with 11 bases left between them. Per the germline V gene, CDR1 is GTSNPN and CDR2 is SVGIG (reference sequence). CDR3: CAWRVDSAYEQYF. Here the CDR3 DNA reads TGTGCCTGGAGAGTGGACAGCGCCTACGAGCAGTACTTC.

The chain combines TRBV9 with TRBJ1-5; tentatively, D is TRBD1 (5 bases). This CDR3 is built from 15 residues. V shed 1 base and J shed 2 bases, with 10 bases lying between them. Germline lookup yields CDR1 SGDLS and CDR2 YYNGEE. The CDR3 loop reads CASSVWGDRNQPQHF. Here the CDR3 DNA reads TGTGCCAGCAGCGTATGGGGGGATCGCAATCAGCCCCAGCATTTT.

The chain links TRBV30 to TRBJ1-6, with D unresolved. CDR1 and CDR2 (germline): GTSNPN, SVGIG (reference sequence). This CDR3 contains 16 residues. V was pared by 0 bases and J by 0 bases, with 9 bases between. CDR3 in DNA: TGTGCCTGGAGTGTACATCTGATCTCCTATAATTCACCCCTCCACTTT. Protein product: CAWSVHLISYNSPLHF.

V is TRBV27 and J is TRBJ2-7; TRBD1 matches 7 bases. The length of the CDR3 is 15 residues. Germline V gene data show CDR1 as MNHEY and CDR2 as SMNVEV (reference sequence). V was clipped by 1 base and J by 3 bases; unmatched bases: 6. CDR3 sequence: CASSLLRGQSYEQYF. The CDR3 nucleotides read TGTGCCAGCAGTTTATTGAGGGGGCAGAGCTACGAGCAGTACTTC.

This rearrangement joins TRBV28 to TRBJ2-5; 9 nucleotides line up with TRBD2. In germline, CDR1 is MDHEN, CDR2 SYDVKM. The CDR3 is 12 residues long. Germline trimming cut 9 bases from V and 5 bases from J; bases unmatched to any gene: 4. The CDR3 is CASWAGGETQYF. Written as DNA, the CDR3 is TGTGCCAGTTGGGCGGGGGGGGAGACCCAGTACTTC.

This clone appeared once. The V and J genes are TRBV15 and TRBJ2-7, with 8 bases matching TRBD2. The V gene's germline CDR1 is LNHNV and CDR2 YYDKDF (reference sequence). The length of the CDR3 is 16 residues. The J segment lost 4 bases and the V segment lost 0 bases, leaving 8 bases of the junction unmatched. CDR3 sequence: CATSRDPSSGLYEQYF. The CDR3 DNA sequence: TGTGCCACCAGCAGAGATCCGTCTAGCGGGCTTTACGAGCAGTACTTC.

The chain carries TRBV5-1 and TRBJ2-7, with 7 bases fitting TRBD1. Germline loops: CDR1 SGHRS, CDR2 YFSETQ. The V and J ends lost 2 bases and 5 bases, in that order; junction bases with no gene match: 10. The CDR3 spans 15 residues. CDR3 loop: CASSFRDSRAHEQYF. CDR3 sequence (DNA): TGCGCCAGCAGCTTTAGGGACAGTCGAGCCCACGAGCAGTACTTC. Looking up the rest from reference TRBV5-1 and TRBJ2-7 gives the full variable domain: KAGVTQTPRYLIKTRGQQVTLSCSPISGHRSVSWYQQTPGQGLQFLFEYFSETQRNKGNFPGRFSGRQFSNSRSEMNVSTLELGDSALYLCASSFRDSRAHEQYFGPGTRLTVT.

The genes are TRBV5-6 and TRBJ1-3, with D maybe TRBD1 (5 bases). CDR1 and CDR2 (germline): SGHDT, YYEEEE. The CDR3 covers 15 residues. Trimming removed 4 bases at V and 0 bases at J, with 11 bases between. CDR3 sequence: CASSGDSNSGNTIYF. The CDR3 DNA follows: TGTGCCAGCAGCGGAGACAGCAACTCTGGAAACACCATATATTTT.

The gene calls are TRBV5-6 and TRBJ2-7; D perhaps matches TRBD1 (6 bases). Germline V gene data show CDR1 as SGHDT and CDR2 as YYEEEE. Deletions cut 1 base from V and 0 bases from J, with 11 bases between. The CDR3 is 15 amino acids. The CDR3 loop is CASSLTQGTSYEQYF. CDR3 nucleotide sequence: TGTGCCAGCAGCTTGACTCAGGGGACCTCCTACGAGCAGTACTTC. Complete variable domain (other parts from reference TRBV5-6 and TRBJ2-7): DAGVTQSPTHLIKTRGQQVTLRCSPKSGHDTVSWYQQALGQGPQFIFQYYEEEERQRGNFPDRFSGHQFPNYSSELNVNALLLGDSALYLCASSLTQGTSYEQYFGPGTRLTVT.

This clone came up a few times. The rearrangement joins TRBV15 to TRBJ1-3, with 9 bases identical to TRBD1. After removal of 3 bases from V and 0 bases from J, the junction contained 6 bases not matched to a gene. Germline CDR1 reads LNHNV; CDR2 reads YYDKDF (reference sequence). This CDR3 has 17 residues. In DNA form, the CDR3 reads TGTGCCACCAGCAGTAGAGGGACAGGGTTCTCTGGAAACACCATATATTTT. This sequence encodes CATSSRGTGFSGNTIYF. Supplemented by reference TRBV15 and TRBJ1-3, the full variable domain reads DAMVIQNPRYQVTQFGKPVTLSCSQTLNHNVMYWYQQKSSQAPKLLFHYYDKDFNNEADTPDNFQSRRPNTSFCFLDIRSPGLGDTAMYLCATSSRGTGFSGNTIYFGEGSWLTVV.

The CDR3 sequence: CASTGQDIGTDTQYF. The CDR3 DNA reads as TGTGCCAGCACCGGACAGGACATAGGCACAGATACGCAGTATTTT. V is TRBV9 and J is TRBJ2-3; 7 nucleotides align to TRBD1. CDR3 length: 15 amino acids. CDR1 and CDR2 (germline): SGDLS, YYNGEE. Trimming cost V 6 bases and J 1 base; bases outside gene matches: 8.

The chain employs TRBV5-1 and TRBJ2-3; TRBD2 matches at 10 bases. Losses at the gene ends were 4 bases for V and 3 bases for J; bases not matched to a gene: 8. In germline, CDR1 is SGHRS, CDR2 YFSETQ. This CDR3 is built from 16 residues. The CDR3 DNA sequence: TGCGCCAGCAGCGGGCGGCTAGCGGGAGCAACAGATACGCAGTATTTT. Protein product: CASSGRLAGATDTQYF.

The gene calls are TRBV28 and TRBJ2-7; 11 positions agree with TRBD2. Losses at the gene ends were 6 bases for V and 4 bases for J; bases not matched to a gene: 5. The CDR3 spans 14 residues. Germline V gene lookup returns CDR1 MDHEN and CDR2 SYDVKM. The CDR3 bases are TGTGCCAGCAGCCTACTAGCGGGGGTGTACGAGCAGTACTTC. It specifies CASSLLAGVYEQYF.

There are a few counts of this clone. One base separates it from a far larger clone, so it is likely a read error. Other nucleotide sequences from this sample produce the same CDR3. The rearrangement links TRBV7-9 to TRBJ2-6, with TRBD1 matching over 7 bases. There are 16 residues in the CDR3. Germline lookup yields CDR1 SEHNR and CDR2 FQNEAQ (reference sequence). The CDR3 nucleotides read TGTGCCAGCAGCTTAGGACAGGGCCCGTTGGCCAACGTCCTTACTTTC. It encodes CASSLGQGPLANVLTF.